Presented here are 22 T cell receptor beta chains from one specimen sequenced in a study of cytomegalovirus exposure and HLA in healthy donors. The study ran its PCR with 60 Vbeta and 13 Jbeta primers. Here immunoSEQ multiplex PCR was the method, and the copy in TCRdb shows in-frame clones only, minus some. Found here are 140,000 to 150,000 clones, approximately 81% of them singletons; the top ten hold 3.5% to 5.5%. The specimen sequenced was PBMCs. The receptors originated from a middle-aged woman in good health and CMV-seropositive.

The chain carries TRBV4-3 and TRBJ2-6; D is undetermined. V lost 0 bases and J lost 0, with 6 bases in between. Germline CDR1 and CDR2: LGHNA and YSLEER. The CDR3 totals 16 residues. In DNA, the CDR3 is TGCGCCAGCAGCCAAGATTTATTCTCTGGGGCCAACGTCCTGACTTTC. Protein product: CASSQDLFSGANVLTF.

This clone was observed a single time. The CDR3 sequence: CASSLLIGVNQPQHF. The DNA of the CDR3 is TGTGCCAGCAGTTTATTGATCGGGGTCAATCAGCCCCAGCATTTT. This sequence joins TRBV28 and TRBJ1-5; no definite D call. The CDR3 extends over 15 amino acids. Germline-derived CDR1 and CDR2 are MDHEN and SYDVKM. V was clipped by 1 base and J by 3 bases, with 10 bases between them.

The chain links TRBV5-1 to TRBJ1-2; 8 bases line up with TRBD1. V was pared by 0 bases and J by 3 bases, with 4 bases of the junction left unmatched. Germline CDR1 and CDR2: SGHRS and YFSETQ. The length of the CDR3 is 15 residues. This CDR3 is CASSLGTGIDYGYTF. CDR3 DNA: TGCGCCAGCAGCTTGGGGACAGGGATCGACTATGGCTACACCTTC.

This chain connects TRBV7-9 to TRBJ1-1; 7 nucleotides agree with TRBD1. V lost 5 bases to trimming and J lost 2 bases; unmatched junction nucleotides: 11. The CDR3 has 16 residues. Germline-derived CDR1 and CDR2 are SEHNR and FQNEAQ (reference sequence). The CDR3 nucleotides are TGTGCCAGCAGCCCAGGACCGCGGGACAGCAACACTGAAGCTTTCTTT. This sequence encodes CASSPGPRDSNTEAFF.

This clone was counted only a few times. This sequence joins TRBV27 and TRBJ2-7, with 9 bases identical to TRBD2. Germline V lookup: CDR1 MNHEY, CDR2 SMNVEV (reference sequence). The CDR3 sequence is 17 residues long. J was trimmed by 0 bases and V by 5 bases; bases with no gene match: 11. The CDR3 region is CASSGIAGAFRSYEQYF. The DNA for the CDR3 is TGTGCCAGCAGTGGGATAGCGGGGGCGTTCCGCTCCTACGAGCAGTACTTC.

CDR3 sequence reads: CASRRMDSRSETQYF. In DNA, the CDR3 is TGTGCCAGCAGGAGGATGGACAGCCGATCCGAGACCCAGTACTTC. The V gene is TRBV7-9, the J gene TRBJ2-5, with D perhaps matching TRBD1 (6 bases). Germline V gives CDR1 SEHNR, CDR2 FQNEAQ (reference sequence). The CDR3 runs 15 residues. V was pared by 6 bases and J by 5 bases, with 19 bases between.

This chain uses TRBV6-1 with TRBJ2-7; 9 nucleotides match TRBD1. The CDR3 covers 15 residues. V shed 4 bases and J 6 bases; nucleotides not matched to a gene: 10. CDR1 is MNHNS and CDR2 is SASEGT in the germline V gene. The CDR3 region is CASSGLGTGLPEQYF. The CDR3 region has the DNA TGTGCCAGCAGTGGTCTAGGGACAGGGTTGCCCGAGCAGTACTTC.

This chain links TRBV5-1 with TRBJ1-4, with D possibly being TRBD1 (5 bases). CDR3 length: 14 residues. Trimming shortened V by 0 bases and J by 10 bases, and 13 bases separated the two germline ends. Germline V lookup: CDR1 SGHRS, CDR2 YFSETQ. DNA for the CDR3: TGCGCCAGCAGCTTGGCGGGGGACCAGGGAAAACTGTTTTTT. Protein sequence: CASSLAGDQGKLFF. The full variable domain, with the rest looked up from reference TRBV5-1 and TRBJ1-4, is KAGVTQTPRYLIKTRGQQVTLSCSPISGHRSVSWYQQTPGQGLQFLFEYFSETQRNKGNFPGRFSGRQFSNSRSEMNVSTLELGDSALYLCASSLAGDQGKLFFGSGTQLSVL.

This chain joins TRBV6-1 and TRBJ2-5; the match to TRBD1 covers 9 bases. Losses at the gene ends were 2 bases for V and 4 bases for J; bases not matched to a gene: 2. In germline, CDR1 is MNHNS, CDR2 SASEGT. The CDR3 contains 14 residues. In nucleotides, the CDR3 is TGTGCCAGCAGTGAACAGGACAGGGGAGAGACCCAGTACTTC. As protein: CASSEQDRGETQYF.

V is TRBV19 and J is TRBJ2-2; D remains ambiguous. Germline CDR1 LNHDA, CDR2 SQIVND (reference sequence). CDR3 length: 13 residues. The ends were cut back, 5 bases at V and 6 bases at J, with 10 bases in the middle. The CDR3 loop reads CASSPLSSGELFF. Written as DNA, the CDR3 is TGTGCCAGTAGTCCTCTATCGTCCGGGGAGCTGTTTTTT.

This chain links TRBV5-1 with TRBJ1-5; TRBD1 agrees at 7 bases. The V gene end was trimmed by 5 bases and the J gene end by 4 bases; junction bases not matched to a gene: 6. Per the germline V gene, CDR1 is SGHRS and CDR2 is YFSETQ. This CDR3 region has 14 residues. This chain's CDR3 is CASSKGAGNQPQHF. The CDR3 DNA reads as TGCGCCAGCAGTAAGGGGGCTGGGAATCAGCCCCAGCATTTT.

The chain employs TRBV5-1 and TRBJ2-7, with D possibly TRBD2 on 5 matching bases. The CDR3 contains 15 residues. The V gene lost 4 bases and the J gene lost 0 bases, with 14 bases spanning the gap. Germline lookup yields CDR1 SGHRS and CDR2 YFSETQ. The DNA for the CDR3 is TGCGCCAGCAGCCCCAGAGGGCCAAGCTCCTACGAGCAGTACTTC. Translating it yields CASSPRGPSSYEQYF. The full variable domain, completed using reference TRBV5-1 and TRBJ2-7, is KAGVTQTPRYLIKTRGQQVTLSCSPISGHRSVSWYQQTPGQGLQFLFEYFSETQRNKGNFPGRFSGRQFSNSRSEMNVSTLELGDSALYLCASSPRGPSSYEQYFGPGTRLTVT.

This rearrangement joins TRBV4-3 to TRBJ1-5; 9 nucleotides line up with TRBD1. With V trimmed by 6 bases and J by 7 bases, 10 bases remained unmatched. This CDR3 spans 15 amino acids. Germline V gene sequence: CDR1 LGHNA, CDR2 YSLEER. CDR3 sequence reads: CASSQDRGRGQPQHF. CDR3 nucleotide sequence: TGCGCCAGCAGTCAGGACAGGGGAAGGGGACAGCCCCAGCATTTT.

The chain links TRBV6-4 to TRBJ1-2; 7 nucleotides match TRBD1. This CDR3 comprises 15 residues. V was pared by 0 bases and J by 9 bases, with 10 bases of the junction left unmatched. Germline loops: CDR1 MRHNA, CDR2 SNTAGT. The CDR3 spells CASSDSRTGVLRYTF. The CDR3 nucleotides read TGTGCCAGCAGTGACTCCCGGACAGGCGTCCTTCGCTACACCTTC.

The chain carries TRBV27 and TRBJ1-1; D possibly corresponds to TRBD1 (6 bases). Trimming removed 0 bases from V and 5 bases from J, with 16 bases in between. Germline CDR1 reads MNHEY; CDR2 reads SMNVEV (reference sequence). The CDR3 runs to 16 residues. The CDR3 sequence: CASSLSREGRGTEAFF. Written as DNA, the CDR3 is TGTGCCAGCAGTTTATCGAGAGAGGGGAGGGGGACTGAAGCTTTCTTT.

The chain is built from TRBV5-4 and TRBJ2-5, with TRBD1 matching over 7 bases. V lost 4 bases, J lost 3 bases, and 6 bases stayed unmatched. This CDR3 comprises 14 residues. CDR1 is SGHNT and CDR2 is YYREEE in the germline V gene (reference sequence). The CDR3 nucleotides read TGTGCCAGCAGCCGGGACAGAAATGAAGAGACCCAGTACTTC. Amino acid sequence: CASSRDRNEETQYF.

V gene TRBV6-5 combines with J gene TRBJ2-3; weak D call: TRBD1 (5 bases). V was pared by 4 bases and J by 2 bases, with 10 bases between. Looked up from germline, CDR1 is MNHEY and CDR2 is SVGAGI. This CDR3 comprises 14 residues. The CDR3: CASSLGVPTDTQYF. The CDR3 nucleotides are TGTGCCAGCAGTTTAGGGGTTCCCACAGATACGCAGTATTTT.

V usage is TRBV28 and J usage is TRBJ1-1; 8 positions agree with TRBD1. The CDR3 totals 11 residues. Trimming cost V 7 bases and J 11 bases; bases outside gene matches: 6. Germline V gene lookup returns CDR1 MDHEN and CDR2 SYDVKM. CDR3 loop: CASNGDRLAFF. The CDR3 region has the DNA TGTGCCAGCAACGGGGACAGGCTGGCTTTCTTT. The whole variable domain, filled in from reference TRBV28 and TRBJ1-1, reads DVKVTQSSRYLVKRTGEKVFLECVQDMDHENMFWYRQDPGLGLRLIYFSYDVKMKEKGDIPEGYSVSREKKERFSLILESASTNQTSMYLCASNGDRLAFFGQGTRLTVV.

The chain is built from TRBV7-2 and TRBJ2-7, with D possibly TRBD2 on 5 matching bases. This CDR3 is built from 13 residues. Trimming stripped 4 bases from V and 4 bases from J, with 11 bases between. Germline assignment: CDR1 SGHTA and CDR2 FQGNSA. The CDR3 nucleotides are TGTGCCAGCAGCTCCGGAACTAGGTACGAGCAGTACTTC. As protein: CASSSGTRYEQYF.

In its sample, this clone was seen a few times. The V gene is TRBV2, the J gene TRBJ1-4, with 8 nucleotides matching TRBD1. CDR1 is SNHLY, CDR2 FYNNEI, per germline. Trimming cost V 4 bases and J 2 bases; bases outside gene matches: 3. This CDR3 spans 15 amino acids. The CDR3 DNA reads as TGTGCCAGCAGTGGGGGACAGGCCACTAATGAAAAACTGTTTTTT. Its protein is CASSGGQATNEKLFF. The full variable domain, with the rest looked up from reference TRBV2 and TRBJ1-4, is EPEVTQTPSHQVTQMGQEVILRCVPISNHLYFYWYRQILGQKVEFLVSFYNNEISEKSEIFDDQFSVERPDGSNFTLKIRSTKLEDSAMYFCASSGGQATNEKLFFGSGTQLSVL.

The V and J genes are TRBV5-1 and TRBJ1-1, with D unclear. The V and J ends lost 0 bases and 2 bases respectively, with 14 bases between them. The CDR3 sequence is 16 residues long. The germline V gene encodes CDR1 SGHRS and CDR2 YFSETQ. The CDR3 DNA reads TGCGCCAGCAGCTTGGGAACTAGTACCTTAAACACTGAAGCTTTCTTT. The encoded protein is CASSLGTSTLNTEAFF.

This chain joins TRBV18 and TRBJ1-4, with D possibly TRBD1 on 5 matching bases. The CDR3 loop spans 14 amino acids. V shed 1 base and J shed 5 bases, with 8 bases lying between them. The germline V gene encodes CDR1 KGHSH and CDR2 LQKENI. CDR3 loop: CASSPQGNNEKLFF. The CDR3, as DNA: TGTGCCAGCTCACCACAGGGGAACAATGAAAAACTGTTTTTT.